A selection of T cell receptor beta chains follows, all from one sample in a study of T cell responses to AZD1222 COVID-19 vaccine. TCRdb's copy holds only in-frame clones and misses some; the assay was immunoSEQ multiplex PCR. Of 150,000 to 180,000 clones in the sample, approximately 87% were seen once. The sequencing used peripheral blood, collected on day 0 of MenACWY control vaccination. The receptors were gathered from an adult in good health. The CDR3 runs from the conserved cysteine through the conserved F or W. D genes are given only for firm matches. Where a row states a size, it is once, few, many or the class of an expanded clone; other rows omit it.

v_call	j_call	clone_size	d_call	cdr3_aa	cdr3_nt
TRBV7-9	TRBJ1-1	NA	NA	CASSREGRDAFF	TGTGCCAGCAGCCGGGAGGGGCGAGATGCTTTCTTT
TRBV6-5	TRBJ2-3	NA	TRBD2	CASIPSGADTQYF	TGTGCCAGCATCCCTAGCGGAGCAGATACGCAGTATTTT
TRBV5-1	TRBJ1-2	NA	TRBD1	CASSPLGQGSGGYTF	TGCGCCAGCAGCCCCCTGGGACAGGGATCGGGTGGCTACACCTTC
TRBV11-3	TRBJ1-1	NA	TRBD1	CASSLDPGQGIWNTEAFF	TGTGCCAGCAGCTTAGATCCGGGACAGGGGATTTGGAACACTGAAGCTTTCTTT
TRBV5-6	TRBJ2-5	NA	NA	CASSLEAGQETQYF	TGTGCCAGCAGCTTGGAGGCAGGCCAGGAGACCCAGTACTTC
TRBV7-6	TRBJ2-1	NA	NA	CASSLFSETLYNEQFF	TGTGCCAGCAGCTTATTTTCGGAGACGCTCTACAATGAGCAGTTCTTC
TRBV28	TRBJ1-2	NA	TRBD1	CASSLSGGYGYTF	TGTGCCAGCAGTTTATCAGGGGGCTATGGCTACACCTTC
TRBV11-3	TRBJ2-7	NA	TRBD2	CASSLTSGSGEQYF	TGTGCCAGCAGCTTAACTAGCGGGTCGGGGGAGCAGTACTTC
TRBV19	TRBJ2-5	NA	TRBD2	CASSIPGLAGEETQYF	TGTGCCAGTAGTATTCCGGGACTAGCGGGGGAAGAGACCCAGTACTTC
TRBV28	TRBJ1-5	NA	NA	CASTQIDRSNQPQHF	TGTGCCAGCACCCAAATCGACAGGAGCAATCAGCCCCAGCATTTT
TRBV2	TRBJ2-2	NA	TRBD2	CATTTSGRASGELFF	TGTGCCACGACGACTAGCGGGAGGGCAAGCGGGGAGCTGTTTTTT
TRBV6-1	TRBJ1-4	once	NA	CASSEGRRAEEKLFF	TGTGCCAGCAGTGAGGGAAGGCGGGCGGAGGAAAAACTGTTTTTT